Included here is one T cell receptor beta chain sequence, with context. The record originates from a study of blood T cell repertoires in COVID-19. Study-wide context: The United States, Italy and Spain supplied acute and convalescent COVID-19 samples.

Authors' processing steps: Amplification from reference gene primers served as the basis for estimated nucleated cell counts. Clones were sequenced by immunoSEQ multiplex PCR, and TCRdb holds only the in-frame ones, with some missing. V and J calls plus clone size are reproduced from that table; the DNA served to infer D and trimming. Among under 80,000 clones listed, approximately 80% were seen once. V lost 2 bases, J lost 0 bases, and 15 bases lay in between. Per the germline V gene, CDR1 is SGHRS and CDR2 is YFSETQ. The CDR3 runs 17 residues. The chain couples TRBV5-1 to TRBJ1-3; possible D gene TRBD1, 6 bases. The clonotype comes from an older man with acute or convalescent COVID-19. The sample was peripheral blood. The CDR3 region is CASSFTPQGISGNTIYF. In DNA, the CDR3 is TGCGCCAGCAGCTTCACCCCACAGGGTATCTCTGGAAACACCATATATTTT.